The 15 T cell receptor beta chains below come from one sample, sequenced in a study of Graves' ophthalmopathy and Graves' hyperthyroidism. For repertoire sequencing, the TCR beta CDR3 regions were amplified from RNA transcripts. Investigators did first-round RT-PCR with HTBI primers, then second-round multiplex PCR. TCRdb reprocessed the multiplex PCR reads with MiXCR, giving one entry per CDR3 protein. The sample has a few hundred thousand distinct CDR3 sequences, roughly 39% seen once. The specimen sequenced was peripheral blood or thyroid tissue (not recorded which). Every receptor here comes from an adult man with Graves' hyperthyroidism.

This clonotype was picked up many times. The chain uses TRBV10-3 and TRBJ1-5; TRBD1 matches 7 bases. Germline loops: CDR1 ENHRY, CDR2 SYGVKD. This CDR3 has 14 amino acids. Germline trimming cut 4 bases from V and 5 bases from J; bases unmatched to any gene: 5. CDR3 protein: CAISAGGGDQPQHF. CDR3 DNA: TGTGCCATCAGTGCAGGGGGAGGCGATCAGCCCCAGCATTTT.

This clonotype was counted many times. The CDR3 DNA follows: TGTGCCATCAGTGAGCGTGGGGCAACGGGTGAAAAACTGTTTTTT. Amino acid sequence: CAISERGATGEKLFF. The genes are TRBV10-3 and TRBJ1-4, with D possibly being TRBD1 (5 bases). Germline V gene sequence: CDR1 ENHRY, CDR2 SYGVKD. The CDR3 extends over 15 amino acids. V lost 2 bases and J 7 bases, leaving 14 bases between the germline ends.

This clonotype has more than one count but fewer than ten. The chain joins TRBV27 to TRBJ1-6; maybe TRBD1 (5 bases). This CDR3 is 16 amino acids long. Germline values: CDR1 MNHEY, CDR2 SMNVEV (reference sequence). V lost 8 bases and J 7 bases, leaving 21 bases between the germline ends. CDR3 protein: CASQAVPGRTNSPLHF. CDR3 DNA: TGTGCCAGCCAGGCAGTTCCGGGACGGACAAATTCACCCCTCCACTTT.

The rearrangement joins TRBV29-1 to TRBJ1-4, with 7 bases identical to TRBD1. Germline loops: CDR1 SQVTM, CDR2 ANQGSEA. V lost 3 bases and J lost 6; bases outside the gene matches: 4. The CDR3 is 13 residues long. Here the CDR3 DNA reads TGCAGCGTTGACAGACAGGGATATGAAAAACTGTTTTTT. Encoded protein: CSVDRQGYEKLFF.

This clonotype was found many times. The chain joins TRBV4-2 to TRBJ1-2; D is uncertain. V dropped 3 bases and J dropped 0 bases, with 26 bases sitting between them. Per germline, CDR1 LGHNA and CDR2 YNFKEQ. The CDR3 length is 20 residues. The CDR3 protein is CASSHPLQRAPGTANYGYTF. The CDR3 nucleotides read TGTGCCAGCAGCCACCCCTTACAACGTGCCCCGGGTACAGCTAACTATGGCTACACCTTC.

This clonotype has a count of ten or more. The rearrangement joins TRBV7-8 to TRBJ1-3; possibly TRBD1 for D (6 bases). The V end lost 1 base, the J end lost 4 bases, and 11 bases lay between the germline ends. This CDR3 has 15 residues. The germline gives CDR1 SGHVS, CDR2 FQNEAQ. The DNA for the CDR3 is TGTGCCAGCAGCTTAGGCCGGGGGCAAGGAAACACCATATATTTT. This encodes CASSLGRGQGNTIYF.

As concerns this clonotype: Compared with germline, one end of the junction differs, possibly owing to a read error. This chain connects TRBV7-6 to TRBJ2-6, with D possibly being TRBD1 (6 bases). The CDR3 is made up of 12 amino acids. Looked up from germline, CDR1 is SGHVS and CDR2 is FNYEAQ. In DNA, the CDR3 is TGTGCCAGCACCCCGGACAGTGTGACTGAAGCTTTC. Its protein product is CASTPDSVTEAF.

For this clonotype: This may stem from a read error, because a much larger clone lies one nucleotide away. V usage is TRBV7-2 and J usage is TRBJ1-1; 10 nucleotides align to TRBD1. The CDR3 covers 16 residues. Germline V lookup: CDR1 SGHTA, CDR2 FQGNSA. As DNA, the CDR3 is TGTGCCAGCAGATCTACTAGGACAGGGGGAATCACTGAAGCTCTCTTT. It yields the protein CASRSTRTGGITEALF.

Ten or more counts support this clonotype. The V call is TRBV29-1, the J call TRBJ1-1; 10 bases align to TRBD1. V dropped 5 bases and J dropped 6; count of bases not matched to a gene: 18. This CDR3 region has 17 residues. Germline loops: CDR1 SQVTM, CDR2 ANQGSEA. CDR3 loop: CSVTNRDRGWRGAEAFF. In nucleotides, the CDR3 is TGCAGCGTTACAAATCGGGACAGGGGTTGGCGAGGGGCTGAAGCTTTCTTT.

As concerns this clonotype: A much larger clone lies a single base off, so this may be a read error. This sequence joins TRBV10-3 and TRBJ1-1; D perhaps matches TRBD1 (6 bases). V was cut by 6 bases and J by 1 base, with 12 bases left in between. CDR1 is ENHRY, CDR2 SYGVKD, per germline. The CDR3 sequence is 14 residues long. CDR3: CAISPQGPNTEAFF. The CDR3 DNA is TGTGCCATCAGCCCACAGGGCCCGAACACTGAAGCTTTCTTT.

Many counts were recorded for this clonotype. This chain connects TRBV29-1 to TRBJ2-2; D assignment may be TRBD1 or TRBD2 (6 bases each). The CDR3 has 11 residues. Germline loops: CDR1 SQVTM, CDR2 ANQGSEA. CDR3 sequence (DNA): TGCGGGGGGCAGTACGGCGGGGAGCTGTTTTTT. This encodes CGGQYGGELFF.

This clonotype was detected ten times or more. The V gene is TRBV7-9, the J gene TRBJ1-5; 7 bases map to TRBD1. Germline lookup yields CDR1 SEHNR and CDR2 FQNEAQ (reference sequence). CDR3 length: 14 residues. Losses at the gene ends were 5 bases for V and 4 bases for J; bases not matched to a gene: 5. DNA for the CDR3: TGTGCCAGCAGCACCGGACAGGAAAATCAGCCCCAGCATTTT. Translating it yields CASSTGQENQPQHF.

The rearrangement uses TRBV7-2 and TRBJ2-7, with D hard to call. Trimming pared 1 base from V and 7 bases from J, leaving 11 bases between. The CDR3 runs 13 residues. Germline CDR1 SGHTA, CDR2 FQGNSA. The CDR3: CASSLVGSGEQYF. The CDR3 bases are TGTGCCAGCAGCTTAGTGGGTAGTGGGGAGCAGTACTTC.

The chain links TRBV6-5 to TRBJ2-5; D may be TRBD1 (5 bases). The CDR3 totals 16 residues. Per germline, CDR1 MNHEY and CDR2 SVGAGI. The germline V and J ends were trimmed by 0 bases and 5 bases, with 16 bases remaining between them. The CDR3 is CASSYSIWGPGETQYF. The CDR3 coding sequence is TGTGCCAGCAGTTACTCGATCTGGGGCCCTGGGGAGACCCAGTACTTC.

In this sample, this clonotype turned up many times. The CDR3 sequence is CTTAEGAEETQYF. The CDR3 region has the DNA TGTACCACCGCGGAGGGGGCCGAAGAGACCCAGTACTTC. The chain carries TRBV10-3 and TRBJ2-5, with D tentatively TRBD1 (7 bases). The germline V gene encodes CDR1 ENHRY and CDR2 SYGVKD. CDR3 length equals 13 residues.